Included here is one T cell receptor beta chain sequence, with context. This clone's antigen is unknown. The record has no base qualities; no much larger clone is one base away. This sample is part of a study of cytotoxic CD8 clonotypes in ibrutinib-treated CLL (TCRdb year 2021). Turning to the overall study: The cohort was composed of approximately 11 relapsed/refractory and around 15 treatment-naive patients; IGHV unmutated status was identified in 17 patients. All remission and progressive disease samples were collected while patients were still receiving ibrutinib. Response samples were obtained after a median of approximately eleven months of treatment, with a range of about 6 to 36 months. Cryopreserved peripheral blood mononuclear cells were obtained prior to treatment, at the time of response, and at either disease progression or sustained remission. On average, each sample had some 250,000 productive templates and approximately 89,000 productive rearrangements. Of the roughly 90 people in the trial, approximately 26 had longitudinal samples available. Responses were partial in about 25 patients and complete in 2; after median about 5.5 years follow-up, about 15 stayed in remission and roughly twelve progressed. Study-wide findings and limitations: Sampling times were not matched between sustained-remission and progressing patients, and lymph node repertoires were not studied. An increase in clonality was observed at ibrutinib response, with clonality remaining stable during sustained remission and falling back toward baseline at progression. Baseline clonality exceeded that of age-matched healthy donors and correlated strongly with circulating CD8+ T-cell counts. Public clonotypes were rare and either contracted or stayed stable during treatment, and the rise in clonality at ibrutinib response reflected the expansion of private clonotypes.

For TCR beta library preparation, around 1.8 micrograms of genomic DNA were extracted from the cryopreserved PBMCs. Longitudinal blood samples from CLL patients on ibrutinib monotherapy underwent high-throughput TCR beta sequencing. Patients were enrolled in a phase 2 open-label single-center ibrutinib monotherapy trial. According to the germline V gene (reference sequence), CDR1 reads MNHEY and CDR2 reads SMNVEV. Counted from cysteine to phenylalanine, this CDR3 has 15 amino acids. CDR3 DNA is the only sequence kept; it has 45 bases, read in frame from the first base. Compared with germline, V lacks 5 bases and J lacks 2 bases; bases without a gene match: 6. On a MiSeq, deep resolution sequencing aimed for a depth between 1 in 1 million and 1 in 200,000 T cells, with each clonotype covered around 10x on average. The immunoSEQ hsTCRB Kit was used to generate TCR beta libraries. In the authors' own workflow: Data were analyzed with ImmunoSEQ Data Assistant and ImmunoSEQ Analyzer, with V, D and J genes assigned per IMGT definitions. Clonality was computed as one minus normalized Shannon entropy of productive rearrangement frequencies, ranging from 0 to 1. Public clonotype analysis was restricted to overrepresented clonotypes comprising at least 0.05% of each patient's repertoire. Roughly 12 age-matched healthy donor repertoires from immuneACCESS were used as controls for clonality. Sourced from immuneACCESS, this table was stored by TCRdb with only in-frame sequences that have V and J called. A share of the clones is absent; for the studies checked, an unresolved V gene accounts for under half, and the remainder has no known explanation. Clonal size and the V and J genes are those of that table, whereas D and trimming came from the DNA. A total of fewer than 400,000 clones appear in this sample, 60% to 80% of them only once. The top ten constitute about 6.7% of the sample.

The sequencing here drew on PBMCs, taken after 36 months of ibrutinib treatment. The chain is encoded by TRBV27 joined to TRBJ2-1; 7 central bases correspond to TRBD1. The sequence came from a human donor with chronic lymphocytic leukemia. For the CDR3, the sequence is CASSPRQGAYNEQFF. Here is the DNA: TGTGCCAGCAGTCCCCGACAGGGCGCCTACAATGAGCAGTTCTTC.